Listed below are T cell receptor beta chains from one sample, sequenced in a study of T cell responses to AZD1222 COVID-19 vaccine. The data were produced by immunoSEQ multiplex PCR, yet TCRdb's version contains in-frame clones alone and is incomplete. The sample yields tens of thousands of clones, about nine tenths seen once. Specimen: peripheral blood, collected on day 0 of AZD1222 vaccination. Receptor source: an adult in good health. Both conserved end residues are part of each CDR3. Fields, in order: D gene, J gene, clone size, V gene, CDR3 protein. A D gene is named only where the DNA matches it firmly. Clone size is shown for a subset of rows, as once, few, many or a class of expanded clone.

d_call: .; j_call: TRBJ2-1; clone_size: once; v_call: TRBV6-6; cdr3_aa: CASSYGRGRNNEQFF
d_call: .; j_call: TRBJ2-2; clone_size: once; v_call: TRBV14; cdr3_aa: CASSQGVKVDTGELFF
d_call: .; j_call: TRBJ2-6; clone_size: .; v_call: TRBV2; cdr3_aa: CASSELGSGANVLTF
d_call: .; j_call: TRBJ1-1; clone_size: .; v_call: TRBV16; cdr3_aa: CASSPGGRGNTEAFF
d_call: TRBD1; j_call: TRBJ1-2; clone_size: few; v_call: TRBV28; cdr3_aa: CASRLQGARNYGYTF
d_call: .; j_call: TRBJ1-2; clone_size: .; v_call: TRBV6-1; cdr3_aa: CASSEYPGLYGYTF
d_call: .; j_call: TRBJ2-2; clone_size: .; v_call: TRBV6-2/TRBV6-3; cdr3_aa: CASSYSTLLGELFF
d_call: TRBD1; j_call: TRBJ2-2; clone_size: few; v_call: TRBV10-2; cdr3_aa: CATSGRAGGAGTGELFF
d_call: .; j_call: TRBJ2-7; clone_size: .; v_call: TRBV27; cdr3_aa: CASERWQASYEQYF
d_call: TRBD2; j_call: TRBJ2-2; clone_size: .; v_call: TRBV7-8; cdr3_aa: CASGGTSGLTGELFF
d_call: .; j_call: TRBJ2-3; clone_size: .; v_call: TRBV2; cdr3_aa: CASSAPHGTDTQYF
d_call: .; j_call: TRBJ2-3; clone_size: .; v_call: TRBV7-9; cdr3_aa: CASSLGSISTDTQYF
d_call: .; j_call: TRBJ1-5; clone_size: .; v_call: TRBV6-1; cdr3_aa: CASSETIGPNQPQHF
d_call: .; j_call: TRBJ1-1; clone_size: .; v_call: TRBV6-5; cdr3_aa: CASSGHLNTEAFF
d_call: TRBD1; j_call: TRBJ2-3; clone_size: .; v_call: TRBV4-1; cdr3_aa: CASSQRTGTGLDTQYF
d_call: .; j_call: TRBJ1-5; clone_size: .; v_call: TRBV19; cdr3_aa: CASSAGSWAQPQHF
d_call: .; j_call: TRBJ2-6; clone_size: medium-sized; v_call: TRBV5-4; cdr3_aa: CASSPLSEGGSGANVLTF
d_call: .; j_call: TRBJ1-6; clone_size: few; v_call: TRBV6-4; cdr3_aa: CASIQVPEFHNSPLHF
d_call: TRBD1; j_call: TRBJ2-7; clone_size: .; v_call: TRBV7-2; cdr3_aa: CASSPDRVNEQYF
d_call: TRBD1; j_call: TRBJ1-3; clone_size: .; v_call: TRBV5-1; cdr3_aa: CASSFSTGASGNTIYF
d_call: .; j_call: TRBJ2-7; clone_size: .; v_call: TRBV5-6; cdr3_aa: CASSKKGHNYEQYF
d_call: TRBD2; j_call: TRBJ2-1; clone_size: .; v_call: TRBV2; cdr3_aa: CASSRLAGGYEQFF
d_call: .; j_call: TRBJ1-6; clone_size: .; v_call: TRBV18; cdr3_aa: CASSPGPLNSPLHF
d_call: .; j_call: TRBJ2-1; clone_size: once; v_call: TRBV28; cdr3_aa: CASSLITVSVQGSYNEQFF
d_call: .; j_call: TRBJ2-2; clone_size: .; v_call: TRBV6-5; cdr3_aa: CASSYRRDLGIGELFF
d_call: TRBD2; j_call: TRBJ2-1; clone_size: .; v_call: TRBV6-5; cdr3_aa: CASSYATSGLSDEQFF
d_call: .; j_call: TRBJ2-1; clone_size: .; v_call: TRBV4-1; cdr3_aa: CASSQSRGYNEQFF
d_call: .; j_call: TRBJ1-4; clone_size: .; v_call: TRBV18; cdr3_aa: CASSPQTVGSATNEKLFF
d_call: TRBD2; j_call: TRBJ2-1; clone_size: .; v_call: TRBV28; cdr3_aa: CASSHRPGTSSDEQFF
d_call: .; j_call: TRBJ2-1; clone_size: .; v_call: TRBV6-4; cdr3_aa: CASSEEGGTYNEQFF
d_call: .; j_call: TRBJ2-3; clone_size: .; v_call: TRBV4-1; cdr3_aa: CASSLGYFTDTQYF
d_call: .; j_call: TRBJ1-1; clone_size: .; v_call: TRBV6-5; cdr3_aa: CASSPTGRWNTEAFF
d_call: TRBD2; j_call: TRBJ2-3; clone_size: .; v_call: TRBV20-1; cdr3_aa: CSASRREFGTDTQYF
d_call: TRBD1; j_call: TRBJ1-2; clone_size: .; v_call: TRBV19; cdr3_aa: CASSVAGTASWGYTF
d_call: TRBD2; j_call: TRBJ2-5; clone_size: .; v_call: TRBV4-1; cdr3_aa: CASSQDLAAETQYF
d_call: .; j_call: TRBJ2-7; clone_size: .; v_call: TRBV7-9; cdr3_aa: CASSYITGGSVQYF
d_call: .; j_call: TRBJ2-3; clone_size: .; v_call: TRBV9; cdr3_aa: CASSVADTQYF